What follows is one T cell receptor (beta chain) and its context. V lost 0 bases, J lost 2 bases, and 10 bases stayed unmatched. CDR1 LGHNT and CDR2 FRNRAP come from the germline V gene. The length of the CDR3 is 18 residues. This sample was included in a study of cytomegalovirus exposure and HLA in healthy donors. Across the study: A later analysis reported the roughly 120 validation repertoires used the same platform as the approximately 670 first-cohort repertoires.

The method was immunoSEQ multiplex PCR; TCRdb's version includes in-frame clones alone and lacks a portion of them. There are 95,000 to 150,000 clones in the sample; approximately 87% occur only once, and under 6.5% lies in the top ten. The clonotype was recovered from a woman aged 18-35 years in good health and CMV-seropositive. The sequenced material came from PBMCs. The genes are TRBV12-5 and TRBJ2-7; 10 positions match TRBD2. CDR3 region: CASGLVLWGLARPYEQYF. CDR3 sequence (DNA): TGTGCTAGTGGTTTGGTACTTTGGGGACTAGCGAGGCCCTACGAGCAGTACTTC.